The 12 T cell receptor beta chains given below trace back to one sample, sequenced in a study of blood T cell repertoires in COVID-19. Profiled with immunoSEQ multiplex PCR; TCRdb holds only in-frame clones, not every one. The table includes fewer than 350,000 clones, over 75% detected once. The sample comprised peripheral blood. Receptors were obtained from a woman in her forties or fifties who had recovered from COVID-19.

The CDR3 loop reads CASSQLSGTPGYTF. The CDR3 DNA sequence: TGCGCCAGCAGCCAGCTATCCGGGACACCCGGCTACACCTTC. The chain uses TRBV4-1 and TRBJ1-2; D possibly corresponds to TRBD1 (6 bases). Germline CDR1 MGHRA, CDR2 YSYEKL. The CDR3 has 14 amino acids. V was shortened by 3 bases and J by 8 bases, with 16 bases between the two germline ends.

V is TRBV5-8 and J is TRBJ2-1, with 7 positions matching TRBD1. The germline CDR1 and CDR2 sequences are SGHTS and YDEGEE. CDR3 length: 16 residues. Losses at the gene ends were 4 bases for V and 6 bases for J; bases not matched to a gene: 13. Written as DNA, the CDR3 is TGTGCCAGCAGCAACCGACGTAGACAGGGTGGCAATGAGCAGTTCTTC. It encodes CASSNRRRQGGNEQFF.

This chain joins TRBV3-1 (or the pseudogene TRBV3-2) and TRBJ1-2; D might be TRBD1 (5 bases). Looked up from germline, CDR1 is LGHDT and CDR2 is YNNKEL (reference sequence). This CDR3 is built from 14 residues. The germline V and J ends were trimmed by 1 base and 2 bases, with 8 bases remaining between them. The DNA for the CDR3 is TGTGCCAGCAGCCAAGTCGCAGGGAACTATGGCTACACCTTC. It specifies CASSQVAGNYGYTF.

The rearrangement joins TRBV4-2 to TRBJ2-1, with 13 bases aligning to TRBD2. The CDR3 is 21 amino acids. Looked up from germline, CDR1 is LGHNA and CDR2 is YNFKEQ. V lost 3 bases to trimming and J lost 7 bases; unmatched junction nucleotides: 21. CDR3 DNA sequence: TGTGCCAGCAGCCACCGACAGAGGACTAGCGGGAGAGCTGTGGTTTCAAATGAGCAGTTCTTC. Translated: CASSHRQRTSGRAVVSNEQFF.

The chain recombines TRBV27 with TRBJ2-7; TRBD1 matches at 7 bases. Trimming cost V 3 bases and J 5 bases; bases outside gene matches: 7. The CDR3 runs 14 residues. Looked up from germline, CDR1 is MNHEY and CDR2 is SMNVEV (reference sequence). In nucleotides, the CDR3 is TGTGCCAGCAGTTTGACAGGGCCCCCCCACGAGCAGTACTTC. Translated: CASSLTGPPHEQYF.

As DNA, the CDR3 is TGCGCCAGCAGCGCCTCGGGGGGCTCTGGAAACACCATATATTTT. Its translation: CASSASGGSGNTIYF. V usage is TRBV5-1 and J usage is TRBJ1-3, with D perhaps matching TRBD1 (5 bases). V lost 4 bases, J lost 0 bases, and 11 bases lay in between. The CDR3 has 15 residues. Germline V gene lookup returns CDR1 SGHRS and CDR2 YFSETQ.

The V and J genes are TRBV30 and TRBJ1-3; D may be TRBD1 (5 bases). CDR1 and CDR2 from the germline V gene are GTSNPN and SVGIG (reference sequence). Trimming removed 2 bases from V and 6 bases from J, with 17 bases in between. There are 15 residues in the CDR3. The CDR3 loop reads CAWSPTGVYENTIYF. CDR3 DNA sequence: TGTGCCTGGAGTCCCACGGGGGTATACGAAAACACCATATATTTT.

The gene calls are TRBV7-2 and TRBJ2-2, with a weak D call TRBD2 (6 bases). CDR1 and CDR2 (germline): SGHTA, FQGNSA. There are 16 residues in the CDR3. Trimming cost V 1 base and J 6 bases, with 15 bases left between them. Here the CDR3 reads CASSLGGPRRAGELFF. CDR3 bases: TGTGCCAGCAGCTTAGGGGGCCCGCGGAGGGCCGGGGAGCTGTTTTTT.

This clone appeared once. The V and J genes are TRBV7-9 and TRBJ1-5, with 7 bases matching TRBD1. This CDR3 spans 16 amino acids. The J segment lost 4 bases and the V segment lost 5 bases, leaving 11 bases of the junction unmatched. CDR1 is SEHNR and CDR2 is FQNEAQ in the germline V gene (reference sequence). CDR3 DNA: TGTGCCAGCAGCGGGGGTCGACAGGGTCAAAATCAGCCCCAGCATTTT. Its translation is CASSGGRQGQNQPQHF.

This CDR3 is CASRDRGFTEAFF. As DNA, the CDR3 is TGTGCCAGCCGGGACAGGGGGTTCACTGAAGCTTTCTTT. This chain links TRBV25-1 with TRBJ1-1; 11 nucleotides match TRBD1. There are 13 residues in the CDR3. V lost 8 bases and J lost 4; bases outside the gene matches: 3. Per germline, CDR1 MGHDK and CDR2 SYGVNS.

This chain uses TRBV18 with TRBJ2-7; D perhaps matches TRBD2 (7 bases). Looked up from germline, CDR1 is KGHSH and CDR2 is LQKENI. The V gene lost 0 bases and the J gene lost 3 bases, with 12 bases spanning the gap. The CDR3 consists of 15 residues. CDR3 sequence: CASSPPGGAFYEQYF. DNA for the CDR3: TGTGCCAGCTCACCACCGGGGGGGGCCTTCTACGAGCAGTACTTC.

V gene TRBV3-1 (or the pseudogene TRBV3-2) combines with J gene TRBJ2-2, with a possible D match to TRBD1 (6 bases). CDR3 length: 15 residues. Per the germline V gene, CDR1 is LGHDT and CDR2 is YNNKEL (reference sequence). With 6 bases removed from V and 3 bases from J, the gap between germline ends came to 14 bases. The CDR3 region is CASSSSGVDTGELFF. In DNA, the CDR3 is TGTGCCAGCAGTTCGTCAGGGGTGGACACCGGGGAGCTGTTTTTT.